The 20 T cell receptor beta chains below were found in one sample sequenced in a study of cytomegalovirus exposure and HLA in healthy donors. The PCR contained 60 Vbeta and 13 Jbeta primers. Assay used: immunoSEQ multiplex PCR; TCRdb lists only in-frame clones, some missing. The top ten clones hold under 2.5% of a sample with some 140,000 clones, roughly 80% of them seen once. What was sequenced was PBMCs. These receptors were collected from a man aged 25-45 years in good health and CMV-seronegative.

The gene calls are TRBV28 and TRBJ1-1; D not resolved. Between the trimmed V and J ends, which lost 7 bases and 0 bases, there was a span of 15 bases. The CDR3 length is 15 residues. Per the germline V gene, CDR1 is MDHEN and CDR2 is SYDVKM. The CDR3 DNA reads as TGTGCCAGCATCAAGCCCCCGGGAGTGAACACTGAAGCTTTCTTT. It yields the protein CASIKPPGVNTEAFF. Looking up the rest from reference TRBV28 and TRBJ1-1 gives the full variable domain: DVKVTQSSRYLVKRTGEKVFLECVQDMDHENMFWYRQDPGLGLRLIYFSYDVKMKEKGDIPEGYSVSREKKERFSLILESASTNQTSMYLCASIKPPGVNTEAFFGQGTRLTVV.

The chain combines TRBV15 with TRBJ2-3; perhaps TRBD2 as D (6 bases). Germline CDR1 and CDR2: LNHNV and YYDKDF (reference sequence). V lost 2 bases, J lost 0 bases, and 12 bases lay in between. The CDR3 sequence is 16 residues long. The CDR3 nucleotides are TGTGCCACCAGCAGAATTAGCGGTGCTAGCACAGATACGCAGTATTTT. It specifies CATSRISGASTDTQYF.

The chain carries TRBV5-1 and TRBJ2-3; D possibly corresponds to TRBD2 (5 bases). Trimming shortened V by 5 bases and J by 9 bases, and 10 bases separated the two germline ends. The CDR3 is 11 amino acids. Germline CDR1 and CDR2: SGHRS and YFSETQ. In DNA, the CDR3 is TGCGCCAGCAGAGGAGGATCAACGCAGTATTTT. Amino acid sequence: CASRGGSTQYF.

This chain links TRBV7-9 with TRBJ1-1; D call uncertain. The germline V and J ends were trimmed by 5 bases and 8 bases, with 15 bases remaining between them. The germline gives CDR1 SEHNR, CDR2 FQNEAQ (reference sequence). The CDR3 covers 13 residues. DNA of the CDR3: TGTGCCAGCAGCGCACGGTCGGGTATCGAAGCTTTCTTT. Protein product: CASSARSGIEAFF.

This sequence joins TRBV18 and TRBJ2-3, with 8 bases fitting TRBD1. The ends lost 5 bases at V and 2 bases at J; junction bases unmatched: 9. The germline gives CDR1 KGHSH, CDR2 LQKENI. The CDR3 totals 16 residues. The CDR3 sequence is CASSTMDREVTDTQYF. The CDR3 DNA is TGTGCCAGCTCAACGATGGACAGGGAAGTCACAGATACGCAGTATTTT.

CDR3 loop: CASSPWGGLADSYEQYF. CDR3 nucleotides: TGTGCCAGCAGTCCGTGGGGGGGACTAGCGGACTCCTACGAGCAGTACTTC. The chain carries TRBV5-4 and TRBJ2-7, with 11 bases lining up with TRBD2. CDR3 size: 17 residues. Trimming took 5 bases from V and 0 from J; bases not matched to a gene: 10. Germline V gives CDR1 SGHNT, CDR2 YYREEE (reference sequence).

This chain connects TRBV5-1 to TRBJ1-1; D may be TRBD1 (5 bases). Trimming shortened V by 0 bases and J by 4 bases, and 16 bases separated the two germline ends. CDR3 length equals 16 residues. Germline loops: CDR1 SGHRS, CDR2 YFSETQ. CDR3 protein: CASSLGQGYEGTEAFF. The CDR3 DNA follows: TGCGCCAGCAGCTTGGGGCAGGGTTATGAAGGCACTGAAGCTTTCTTT.

This clone was counted between two and nine times. This sequence joins TRBV28 and TRBJ1-5; TRBD1 might be the D (5 bases). The CDR3 is 16 amino acids. Germline values: CDR1 MDHEN, CDR2 SYDVKM. V gave up 5 bases and J gave up 4 bases, with 18 bases separating them. CDR3 DNA sequence: TGTGCCAGCAGTCCCCGCGGGCGGGGCGTAAATCAGCCCCAGCATTTT. Translated, it gives CASSPRGRGVNQPQHF.

The chain employs TRBV23-1 and TRBJ2-4; D remains unclear. Being an ORF, TRBV23-1 has a function that is uncertain. The CDR3 has 16 amino acids. With 2 bases removed from V and 0 bases from J, the gap between germline ends came to 11 bases. The CDR3 DNA reads as TGCGCCAGCAGTCAAGCAGGATATCTAGCCAAAAACATTCAGTACTTC. Its protein is CASSQAGYLAKNIQYF.

The gene calls are TRBV6-5 and TRBJ2-3; 7 positions agree with TRBD1. This CDR3 contains 16 residues. Losses at the gene ends were 0 bases for V and 2 bases for J; bases not matched to a gene: 5. Germline V gene data show CDR1 as MNHEY and CDR2 as SVGAGI. CDR3 sequence (DNA): TGTGCCAGCAGTTACTCTCCGGGACAGACCACAGATACGCAGTATTTT. It codes for CASSYSPGQTTDTQYF.

The chain is built from TRBV2 and TRBJ1-1, with a possible D match to TRBD1 (6 bases). Germline-derived CDR1 and CDR2 are SNHLY and FYNNEI. The CDR3 has 14 amino acids. V was trimmed by 6 bases and J by 5 bases, leaving 16 bases between them. The CDR3 reads CASRPTGWLTEAFF. The CDR3 DNA is TGTGCCAGCAGGCCGACAGGTTGGTTAACTGAAGCTTTCTTT.

V usage is TRBV2 and J usage is TRBJ1-3, with 7 bases that match TRBD1. Germline CDR1 and CDR2: SNHLY and FYNNEI. The V gene end was trimmed by 7 bases and the J gene end by 0 bases; junction bases not matched to a gene: 6. The CDR3 has 15 residues. The DNA for the CDR3 is TGTGCCAGCACCCAGACAGGGTCCTCTGGAAACACCATATATTTT. It yields the protein CASTQTGSSGNTIYF.

The gene calls are TRBV5-6 and TRBJ2-7, with TRBD2 identical over 8 bases. Losses at the gene ends were 5 bases for V and 9 bases for J; bases not matched to a gene: 7. The CDR3 extends over 12 amino acids. Germline V lookup: CDR1 SGHDT, CDR2 YYEEEE. DNA for the CDR3: TGTGCCAGCAGTAGCGGGAATACGTGGCAGTACTTC. It is translated as CASSSGNTWQYF.

The CDR3 loop is CASSAQGNTEAFF. The DNA of the CDR3 is TGTGCCAGCAGCGCACAGGGGAACACTGAAGCTTTCTTT. This sequence joins TRBV9 and TRBJ1-1; D possibly corresponds to TRBD1 (6 bases). This CDR3 is 13 amino acids long. Trimming stripped 3 bases from V and 1 base from J, with 7 bases between. Germline CDR1 SGDLS, CDR2 YYNGEE.

This clone has a handful of counts. The V and J genes are TRBV11-3 and TRBJ2-1, with 7 bases matching TRBD2. The CDR3 is 17 amino acids. J lost 2 bases, V lost 0 bases, and 7 bases had no gene match. CDR1 is SGHNT, CDR2 YENEEA, per germline. The chain's CDR3 is CASSLDQASGTYNEQFF. The CDR3 region has the DNA TGTGCCAGCAGCTTAGATCAGGCTAGCGGAACCTACAATGAGCAGTTCTTC.

A few counts support this clone. This sequence joins TRBV5-1 and TRBJ2-7; 9 bases match TRBD2. This CDR3 is 15 amino acids long. V shed 4 bases, J shed 7 bases, and the junction held 12 bases outside the gene matches. Germline-derived CDR1 and CDR2 are SGHRS and YFSETQ. This chain's CDR3 is CASSHDWAGGGEQYF. The CDR3 DNA reads as TGCGCCAGCAGCCATGACTGGGCGGGAGGGGGTGAGCAGTACTTC.

This chain links TRBV18 with TRBJ1-5; unclear D gene. V lost 1 base and J 9 bases, leaving 13 bases between the germline ends. The CDR3 sequence is 14 residues long. Germline assignment: CDR1 KGHSH and CDR2 LQKENI. The CDR3, as DNA: TGTGCCAGCTCACCACGCAGCGAAAATGTGCCCCAGCATTTT. Protein sequence: CASSPRSENVPQHF.

The V gene is TRBV7-2, the J gene TRBJ2-7; D might be TRBD2 (5 bases). From germline, CDR1 is SGHTA and CDR2 FQGNSA. The germline V and J ends were trimmed by 3 bases and 4 bases, with 13 bases remaining between them. There are 14 residues in the CDR3. The CDR3 spells CASSFIGLAYEQYF. The CDR3 nucleotides read TGTGCCAGCAGCTTCATCGGGCTAGCTTACGAGCAGTACTTC.

CDR3 nucleotides: TGTGCCAGCAGCTTGTACGGGTCTGGCCACGAGCAGTACTTC. Translation: CASSLYGSGHEQYF. The chain is built from TRBV5-6 and TRBJ2-7; no firm D call. V lost 1 base and J 5 bases, leaving 13 bases between the germline ends. CDR1 and CDR2 (germline): SGHDT, YYEEEE. This CDR3 contains 14 residues.

This chain uses TRBV10-3 with TRBJ2-7; a possible D gene is TRBD1 (6 bases). CDR3 length: 15 amino acids. CDR1 and CDR2 (germline): ENHRY, SYGVKD. Trimming removed 4 bases from V and 2 bases from J, with 15 bases in between. The chain's CDR3 is CAISAAGVAAYEQYF. In nucleotides, the CDR3 is TGTGCCATCAGTGCGGCAGGGGTGGCTGCCTACGAGCAGTACTTC.